Following are 17 T cell receptor beta chains from one sample sequenced in a study of cytomegalovirus exposure and HLA in healthy donors (TCRdb year 2017). Preparation of the library involved the immunoSEQ multiplex PCR assay. For the multiplex PCR, a mixture combining 60 forward primers for TCR Vbeta segments and 13 reverse primers for TCR Jbeta segments was used. Imported from immuneACCESS, the table was reduced by TCRdb to in-frame sequences with V and J called. These copies leave out some clones; in studies compared against another copy, an unresolved V gene accounts for under half, and the cause of the remainder is not known. This sample comprises around 180,000 clones, 70% to 80% of them detected only once. The ten largest clones add up to 1.5% to 2% of the sample. The sequencing sample was made of PBMCs. These receptors were collected from a woman between 50 and 59 years old in good health and CMV-seronegative.

This clone was seen a single time. The V and J genes are TRBV5-1 and TRBJ2-7; 10 bases are a match to TRBD1. Germline V gene lookup returns CDR1 SGHRS and CDR2 YFSETQ. V was pared by 4 bases and J by 3 bases, with 7 bases of the junction left unmatched. The CDR3 is 15 amino acids. The CDR3 loop reads CASSSPGQGIYEQYF. Here the CDR3 DNA reads TGCGCCAGCAGCAGTCCGGGACAGGGGATCTACGAGCAGTACTTC.

CDR3 sequence (DNA): TGTGCCAGCAGTGAGCTAGGGGGGGGGATCGGGGAGCTGTTTTTT. Protein: CASSELGGGIGELFF. This chain joins TRBV6-1 and TRBJ2-2, with D perhaps matching TRBD2 (7 bases). Germline CDR1 and CDR2: MNHNS and SASEGT. V was clipped by 3 bases and J by 7 bases, with 15 bases between them. The length of the CDR3 is 15 residues.

This chain uses TRBV5-8 with TRBJ1-4; TRBD1 matches 8 bases. Trimming at V came to 2 bases and at J to 5 bases, leaving 14 bases not matched to a gene. The CDR3 runs to 18 residues. The germline V gene has CDR1 SGHTS and CDR2 YDEGEE. CDR3 coding DNA: TGTGCCAGCAGCTTTGTGATATCAGGACAGGGTAGAAATGAAAAACTGTTTTTT. Its protein is CASSFVISGQGRNEKLFF.

This chain links TRBV7-6 with TRBJ2-3, with 9 bases matching TRBD1. Germline V gene lookup returns CDR1 SGHVS and CDR2 FNYEAQ. The CDR3 runs 17 residues. V lost 5 bases and J lost 2; bases outside the gene matches: 11. The CDR3, as DNA: TGTGCCAGCAGCCCAGGAGCCGGGACAGGGTTCACAGATACGCAGTATTTT. This encodes CASSPGAGTGFTDTQYF.

The V gene is TRBV5-1, the J gene TRBJ1-2, with D hard to call. Trimming removed 1 base at V and 4 bases at J, with 11 bases between. The length of the CDR3 is 14 residues. Germline lookup yields CDR1 SGHRS and CDR2 YFSETQ. CDR3 residues: CASSLQGALYGYTF. The CDR3 nucleotides are TGCGCCAGCAGCTTGCAAGGAGCACTCTATGGCTACACCTTC.

This clone was observed once. This chain joins TRBV27 and TRBJ1-4; 8 nucleotides align to TRBD1. Looked up from germline, CDR1 is MNHEY and CDR2 is SMNVEV (reference sequence). The CDR3 runs to 15 residues. V shed 6 bases and J 8 bases; nucleotides not matched to a gene: 11. The CDR3 here is CASRPRTGIREKLFF. CDR3 coding DNA: TGTGCCAGCAGACCCAGGACAGGGATTCGAGAAAAACTGTTTTTT. Full variable domain (missing parts from reference TRBV27 and TRBJ1-4): EAQVTQNPRYLITVTGKKLTVTCSQNMNHEYMSWYRQDPGLGLRQIYYSMNVEVTDKGDVPEGYKVSRKEKRNFPLILESPSPNQTSLYFCASRPRTGIREKLFFGSGTQLSVL.

The V call is TRBV11-2, the J call TRBJ2-7, with D tentatively TRBD2 (7 bases). V was clipped by 5 bases and J by 5 bases, with 19 bases between them. The CDR3 totals 15 residues. Per germline, CDR1 SGHAT and CDR2 FQNNGV. Here the CDR3 reads CASSKGGGGHHEQYF. For the CDR3, the DNA is TGTGCCAGCAGCAAAGGGGGGGGTGGACACCACGAGCAGTACTTC.

This rearrangement joins TRBV7-2 to TRBJ2-1; D is unclear. The CDR3 spans 11 residues. With 5 bases removed from V and 8 bases from J, the gap between germline ends came to 7 bases. The germline V gene encodes CDR1 SGHTA and CDR2 FQGNSA. DNA of the CDR3: TGTGCCAGCAGCGCACTATATGAGCAGTTCTTC. Encoded protein: CASSALYEQFF. The whole variable domain, remainder taken from reference TRBV7-2 and TRBJ2-1, is GAGVSQSPSNKVTEKGKDVELRCDPISGHTALYWYRQSLGQGLEFLIYFQGNSAPDKSGLPSDRFSAERTGGSVSTLTIQRTQQEDSAVYLCASSALYEQFFGPGTRLTVL.

V gene TRBV15 combines with J gene TRBJ2-1; 9 bases align to TRBD1. Germline loops: CDR1 LNHNV, CDR2 YYDKDF (reference sequence). The CDR3 loop spans 15 amino acids. V lost 3 bases, J lost 7 bases, and 7 bases stayed unmatched. CDR3 coding DNA: TGTGCCACCAGCAGTACAGGGGGCGCGGGGAATGAGCAGTTCTTC. Translated: CATSSTGGAGNEQFF.

The rearrangement links TRBV28 to TRBJ1-2; no clear D gene. V was pared by 4 bases and J by 5 bases, with 11 bases between. Germline CDR1 reads MDHEN; CDR2 reads SYDVKM. The CDR3 spans 13 residues. In nucleotides, the CDR3 is TGTGCCAGCAGTTCCCGCAGCGAATATGGCTACACCTTC. Translated, it gives CASSSRSEYGYTF.

The chain couples TRBV6-5 to TRBJ1-5; no definite D call. Trimming took 5 bases from V and 9 from J, leaving 8 bases between them. In germline, CDR1 is MNHEY, CDR2 SVGAGI. The CDR3 is 11 residues long. The CDR3 spells CASSEGLPQHF. CDR3 in DNA: TGTGCCAGCAGTGAGGGTCTGCCCCAGCATTTT.

The chain is built from TRBV30 and TRBJ2-1; D possibly corresponds to TRBD2 (5 bases). Per germline, CDR1 GTSNPN and CDR2 SVGIG (reference sequence). The CDR3 length is 13 residues. Trimming shortened V by 0 bases and J by 4 bases, and 7 bases separated the two germline ends. CDR3 loop: CAWSVLDYNEQFF. CDR3 bases: TGTGCCTGGAGTGTACTAGATTACAATGAGCAGTTCTTC.

The chain employs TRBV10-2 and TRBJ2-7; TRBD1 matches at 7 bases. The germline CDR1 and CDR2 sequences are WSHSY and SAAADI. The V segment lost 9 bases and the J segment 5 bases; nucleotides outside the gene matches: 10. The length of the CDR3 is 13 residues. The CDR3 sequence: CASKQGSRDEQYF. In DNA, the CDR3 is TGCGCCAGTAAACAGGGGAGTCGGGACGAGCAGTACTTC.

Regarding this clone: Other DNA sequences of this sample code for an identical CDR3. The rearrangement uses TRBV5-1 and TRBJ1-5; D possibly corresponds to TRBD1 (5 bases). Germline values: CDR1 SGHRS, CDR2 YFSETQ. The CDR3 is 15 residues long. Trimming cost V 4 bases and J 0 bases, with 11 bases left between them. DNA for the CDR3: TGCGCCAGCAGCCTGGAGGGGCATAGCAATCAGCCCCAGCATTTT. Amino acids: CASSLEGHSNQPQHF.

The V and J genes are TRBV7-2 and TRBJ2-5; maybe TRBD1 (5 bases). The J call is uncertain, as TRBJ2-7 better fits the DNA end. The length of the CDR3 is 18 residues. Germline V gene sequence: CDR1 SGHTA, CDR2 FQGNSA. The CDR3 reads CASSFARSQLIGHYEQYF. The CDR3 DNA sequence: TGTGCCAGCAGCTTTGCCCGATCGCAACTCATAGGACACTACGAGCAGTACTTC.

Comments on this clone: At one end the junction does not follow the germline gene, possibly because of a read error. This sample also contains other DNA sequences that code for the same CDR3. The chain joins TRBV6-5 to TRBJ1-1; D might be TRBD1 (5 bases). CDR1 is MNHEY and CDR2 is SVGAGI in the germline V gene. The CDR3 covers 14 residues. The CDR3 bases are TGTGCCAGCAGTGGCCCAGGGATGGGAACTGAAGCTTTCTTC. Protein: CASSGPGMGTEAFF.

This rearrangement joins TRBV28 to TRBJ1-2; D is unclear. The CDR3 is made up of 14 amino acids. CDR1 and CDR2 from the germline V gene are MDHEN and SYDVKM. V lost 3 bases, J lost 5 bases, and 13 bases lay in between. This chain's CDR3 is CASSLTQAVYGYTF. The CDR3 DNA reads as TGTGCCAGCAGTTTGACCCAGGCCGTATATGGCTACACCTTC.